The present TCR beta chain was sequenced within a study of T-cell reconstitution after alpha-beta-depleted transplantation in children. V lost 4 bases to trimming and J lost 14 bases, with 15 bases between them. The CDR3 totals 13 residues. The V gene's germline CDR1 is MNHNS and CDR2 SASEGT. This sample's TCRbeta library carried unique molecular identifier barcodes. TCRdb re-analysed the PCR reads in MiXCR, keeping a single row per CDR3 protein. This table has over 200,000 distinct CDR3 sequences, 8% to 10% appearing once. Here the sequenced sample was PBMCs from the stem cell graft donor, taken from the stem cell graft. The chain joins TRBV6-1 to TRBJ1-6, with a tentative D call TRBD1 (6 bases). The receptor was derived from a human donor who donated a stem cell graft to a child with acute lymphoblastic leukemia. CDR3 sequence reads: CASSASSSGALHF. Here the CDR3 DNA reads TGTGCCAGCAGTGCCTCAAGTTCAGGGGCCCTCCACTTT.